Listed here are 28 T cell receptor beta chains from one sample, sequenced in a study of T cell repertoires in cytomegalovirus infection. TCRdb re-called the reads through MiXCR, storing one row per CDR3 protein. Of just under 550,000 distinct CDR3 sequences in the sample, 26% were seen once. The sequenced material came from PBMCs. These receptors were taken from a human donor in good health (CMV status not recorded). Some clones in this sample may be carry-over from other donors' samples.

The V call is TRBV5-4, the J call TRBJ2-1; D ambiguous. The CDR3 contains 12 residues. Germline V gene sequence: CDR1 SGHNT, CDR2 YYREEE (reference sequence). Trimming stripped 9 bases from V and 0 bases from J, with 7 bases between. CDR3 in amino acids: CATRSSYNEQFF. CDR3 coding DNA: TGTGCCACCAGGAGCTCCTACAATGAGCAGTTCTTC.

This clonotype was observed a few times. The CDR3 reads CASNQVDTQYF. DNA of the CDR3: TGTGCCAGCAACCAAGTAGATACGCAGTATTTT. The chain uses TRBV5-8 and TRBJ2-3, with D uncertain. V was trimmed by 6 bases and J by 5 bases, leaving 7 bases between them. CDR1 SGHTS and CDR2 YDEGEE come from the germline V gene. This CDR3 spans 11 amino acids.

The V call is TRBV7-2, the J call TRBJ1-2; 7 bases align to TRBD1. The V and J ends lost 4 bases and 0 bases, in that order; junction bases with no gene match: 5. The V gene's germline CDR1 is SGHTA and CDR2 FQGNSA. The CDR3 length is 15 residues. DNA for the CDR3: TGTGCCAGCAGCTCACAGGGGTCTTCTAACTATGGCTACACCTTC. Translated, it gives CASSSQGSSNYGYTF.

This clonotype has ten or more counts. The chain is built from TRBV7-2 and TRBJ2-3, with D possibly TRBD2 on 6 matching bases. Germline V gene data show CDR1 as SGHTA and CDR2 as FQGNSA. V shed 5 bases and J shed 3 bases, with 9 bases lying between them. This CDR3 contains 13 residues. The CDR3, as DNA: TGTGCCAGCAGCACCAGCGGGACAGATACGCAGTATTTT. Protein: CASSTSGTDTQYF.

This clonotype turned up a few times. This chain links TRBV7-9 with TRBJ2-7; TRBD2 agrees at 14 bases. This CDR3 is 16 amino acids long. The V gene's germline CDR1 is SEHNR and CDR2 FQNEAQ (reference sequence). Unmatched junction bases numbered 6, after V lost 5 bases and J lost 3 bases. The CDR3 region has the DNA TGTGCCAGCAGCAGGGGACTAGCGGGAGCCATCTACGAGCAGTACTTC. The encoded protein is CASSRGLAGAIYEQYF.

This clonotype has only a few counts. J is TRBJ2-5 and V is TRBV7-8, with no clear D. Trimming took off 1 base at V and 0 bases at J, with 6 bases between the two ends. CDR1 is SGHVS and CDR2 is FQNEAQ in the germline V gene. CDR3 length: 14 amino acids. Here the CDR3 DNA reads TGTGCCAGCAGCTTAGGTTACCACCAAGAGACCCAGTACTTC. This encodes CASSLGYHQETQYF.

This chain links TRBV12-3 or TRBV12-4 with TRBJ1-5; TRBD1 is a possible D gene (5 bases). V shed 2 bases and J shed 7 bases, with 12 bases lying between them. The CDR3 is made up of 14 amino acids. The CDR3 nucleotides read TGTGCCAGCAGTTTAAGGGTTGGGGGACAGCCCCAGCATTTT. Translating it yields CASSLRVGGQPQHF.

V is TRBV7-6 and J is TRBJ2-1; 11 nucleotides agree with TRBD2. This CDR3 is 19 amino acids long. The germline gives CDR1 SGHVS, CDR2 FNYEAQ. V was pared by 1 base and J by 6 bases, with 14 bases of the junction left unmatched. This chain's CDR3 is CASSLEILSSGRTGNEQFF. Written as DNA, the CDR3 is TGTGCCAGCAGCTTAGAAATACTTTCTAGCGGGAGGACGGGCAATGAGCAGTTCTTC.

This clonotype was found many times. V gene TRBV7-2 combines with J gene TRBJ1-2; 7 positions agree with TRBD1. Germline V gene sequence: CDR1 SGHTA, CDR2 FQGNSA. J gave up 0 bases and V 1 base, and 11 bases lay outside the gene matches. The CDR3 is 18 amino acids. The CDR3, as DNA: TGTGCCAGCAGCTTAGAGGGGGCAGGGCGGGGACCTAACTATGGCTACACCTTC. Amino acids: CASSLEGAGRGPNYGYTF.

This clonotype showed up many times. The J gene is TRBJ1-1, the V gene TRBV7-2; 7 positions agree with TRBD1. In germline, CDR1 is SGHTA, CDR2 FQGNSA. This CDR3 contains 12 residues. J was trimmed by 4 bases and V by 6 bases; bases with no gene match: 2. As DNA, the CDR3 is TGTGCCAGCAGGCGACAGGGCACTGAAGCTTTCTTT. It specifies CASRRQGTEAFF.

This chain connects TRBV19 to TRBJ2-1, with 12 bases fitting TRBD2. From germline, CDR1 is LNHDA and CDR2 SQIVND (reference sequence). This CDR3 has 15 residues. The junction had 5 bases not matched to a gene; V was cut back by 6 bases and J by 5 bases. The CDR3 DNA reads TGTGCCAGTAGATTGACTAGCGGGAGTAACAATGAGCAGTTCTTC. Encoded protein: CASRLTSGSNNEQFF.

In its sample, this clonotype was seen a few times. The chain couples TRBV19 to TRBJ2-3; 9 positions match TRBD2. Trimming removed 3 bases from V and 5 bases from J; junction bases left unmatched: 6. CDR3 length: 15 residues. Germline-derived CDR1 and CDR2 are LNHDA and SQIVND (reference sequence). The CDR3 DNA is TGTGCCAGTAGTATCGGAGCGGGAGGAAAAGATACGCAGTATTTT. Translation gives CASSIGAGGKDTQYF.

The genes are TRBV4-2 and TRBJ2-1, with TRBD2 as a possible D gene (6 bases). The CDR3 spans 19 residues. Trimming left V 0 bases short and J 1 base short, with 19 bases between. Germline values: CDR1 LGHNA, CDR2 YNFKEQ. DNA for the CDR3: TGTGCCAGCAGCCAAGAAAGGGAGTCATTAGCGGAGTCCTACAATGAGCAGTTCTTC. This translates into CASSQERESLAESYNEQFF.

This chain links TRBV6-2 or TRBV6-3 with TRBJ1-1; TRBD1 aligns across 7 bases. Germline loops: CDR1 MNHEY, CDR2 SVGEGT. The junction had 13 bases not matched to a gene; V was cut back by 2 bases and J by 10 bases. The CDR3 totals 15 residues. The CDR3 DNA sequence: TGTGCCAGCAGTTACGGACGCATGACAGGGATCGGAGCTTTCTTT. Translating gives CASSYGRMTGIGAFF.

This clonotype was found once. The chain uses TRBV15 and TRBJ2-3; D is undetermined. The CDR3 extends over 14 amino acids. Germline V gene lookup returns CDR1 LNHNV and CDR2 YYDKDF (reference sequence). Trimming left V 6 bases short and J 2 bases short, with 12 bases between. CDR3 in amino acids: CATRPRRFTDTQYF. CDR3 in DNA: TGTGCCACCAGACCTCGGCGCTTCACAGATACGCAGTATTTT.

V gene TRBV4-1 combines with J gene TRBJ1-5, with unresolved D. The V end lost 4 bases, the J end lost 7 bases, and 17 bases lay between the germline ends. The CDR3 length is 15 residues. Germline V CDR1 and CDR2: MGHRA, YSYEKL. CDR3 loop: CASSPTARASQPQHF. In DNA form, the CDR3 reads TGCGCCAGCAGCCCGACGGCAAGGGCAAGCCAGCCCCAGCATTTT.

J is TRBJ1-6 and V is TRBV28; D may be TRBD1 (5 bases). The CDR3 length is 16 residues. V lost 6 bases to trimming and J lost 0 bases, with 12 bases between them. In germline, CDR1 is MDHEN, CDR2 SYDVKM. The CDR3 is CASRIAGSSYNSPLHF. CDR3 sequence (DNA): TGTGCCAGCAGAATTGCAGGGAGCTCCTATAATTCACCCCTCCACTTT.

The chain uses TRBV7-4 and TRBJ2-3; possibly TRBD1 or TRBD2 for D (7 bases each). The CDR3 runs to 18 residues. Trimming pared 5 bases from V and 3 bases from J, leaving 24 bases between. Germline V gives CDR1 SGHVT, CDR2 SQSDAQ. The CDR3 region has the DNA TGTGCCAGCAGCCTTGGACAGGCCAGACTAGCTTTAACAGATACGCAGTATTTT. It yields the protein CASSLGQARLALTDTQYF.

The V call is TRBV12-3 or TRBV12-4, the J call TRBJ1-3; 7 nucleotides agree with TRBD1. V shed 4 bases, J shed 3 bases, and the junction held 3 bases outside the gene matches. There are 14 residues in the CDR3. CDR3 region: CASSSPGGGNTIYF. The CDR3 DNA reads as TGTGCCAGCAGTTCCCCAGGGGGTGGAAACACCATATATTTT.

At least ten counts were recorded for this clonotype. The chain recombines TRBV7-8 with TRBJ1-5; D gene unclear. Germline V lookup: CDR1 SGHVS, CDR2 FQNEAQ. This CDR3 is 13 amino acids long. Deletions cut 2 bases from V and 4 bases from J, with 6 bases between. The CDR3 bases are TGTGCCAGCAGCTTAAGCCGAAATCAGCCCCAGCATTTT. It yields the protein CASSLSRNQPQHF.

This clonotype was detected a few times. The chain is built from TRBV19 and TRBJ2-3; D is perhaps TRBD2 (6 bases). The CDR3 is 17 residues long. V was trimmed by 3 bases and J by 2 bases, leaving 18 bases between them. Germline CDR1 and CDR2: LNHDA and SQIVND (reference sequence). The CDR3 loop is CASSMESSSDVTDTQYF. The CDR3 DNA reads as TGTGCCAGTAGTATGGAATCGTCTAGCGACGTCACAGATACGCAGTATTTT.

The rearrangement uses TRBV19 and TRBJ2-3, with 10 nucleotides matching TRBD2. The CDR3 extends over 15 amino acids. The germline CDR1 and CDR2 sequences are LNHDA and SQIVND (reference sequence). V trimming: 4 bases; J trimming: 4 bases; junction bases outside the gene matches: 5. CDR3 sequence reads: CASSTLAGVSDTQYF. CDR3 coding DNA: TGTGCCAGTAGTACGCTAGCGGGAGTTTCAGATACGCAGTATTTT.

CDR3 residues: CASSFSLTDTIYF. CDR3 nucleotide sequence: TGTGCCAGCAGCTTTTCACTGACGGACACCATATATTTT. The V call is TRBV7-2, the J call TRBJ1-3; D ambiguous. The CDR3 length is 13 residues. The germline CDR1 and CDR2 sequences are SGHTA and FQGNSA. V was pared by 3 bases and J by 8 bases, with 11 bases between.

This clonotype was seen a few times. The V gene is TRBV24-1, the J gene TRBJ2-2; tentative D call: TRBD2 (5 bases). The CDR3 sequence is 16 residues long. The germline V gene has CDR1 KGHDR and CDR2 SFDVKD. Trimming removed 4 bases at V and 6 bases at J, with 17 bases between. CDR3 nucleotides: TGTGCCACCAGTGACTCGGACTCTCACCGGGCCGGGGAGCTGTTTTTT. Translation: CATSDSDSHRAGELFF.

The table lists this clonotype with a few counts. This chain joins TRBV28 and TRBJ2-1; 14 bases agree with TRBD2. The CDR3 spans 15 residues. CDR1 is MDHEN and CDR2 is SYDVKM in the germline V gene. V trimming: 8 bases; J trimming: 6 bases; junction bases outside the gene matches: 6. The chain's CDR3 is CASRRGTSGSNEQFF. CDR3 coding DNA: TGTGCCAGCCGAAGAGGGACTAGCGGGAGCAATGAGCAGTTCTTC.

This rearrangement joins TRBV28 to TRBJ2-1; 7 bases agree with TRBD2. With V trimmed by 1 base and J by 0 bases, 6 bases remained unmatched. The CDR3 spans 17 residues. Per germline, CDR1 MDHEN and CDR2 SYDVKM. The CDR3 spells CASSLFNLAASYNEQFF. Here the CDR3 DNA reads TGTGCCAGCAGTTTATTTAACCTAGCGGCCTCCTACAATGAGCAGTTCTTC.

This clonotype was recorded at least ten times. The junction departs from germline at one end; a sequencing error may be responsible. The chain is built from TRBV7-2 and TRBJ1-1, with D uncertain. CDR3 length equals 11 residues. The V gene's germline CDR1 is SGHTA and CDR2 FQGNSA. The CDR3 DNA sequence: TGTGCCAGCAGCTATAGCGGGGAGGCGTTCTTC. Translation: CASSYSGEAFF. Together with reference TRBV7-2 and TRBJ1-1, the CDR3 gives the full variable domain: GAGVSQSPSNKVTEKGKDVELRCDPISGHTALYWYRQSLGQGLEFLIYFQGNSAPDKSGLPSDRFSAERTGGSVSTLTIQRTQQEDSAVYLCASSYSGEAFFGQGTRLTVV.

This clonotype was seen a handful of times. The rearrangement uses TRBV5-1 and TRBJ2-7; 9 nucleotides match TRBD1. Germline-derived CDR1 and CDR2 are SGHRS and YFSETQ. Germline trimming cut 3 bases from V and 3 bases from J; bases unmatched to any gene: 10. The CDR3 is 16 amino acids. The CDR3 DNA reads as TGCGCCAGCAGCTCTCTCCAGACAGGGGGGATCTACGAGCAGTACTTC. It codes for CASSSLQTGGIYEQYF.